Given below is one T cell receptor (beta chain) in context. This CDR3 has 15 residues. Germline V gene sequence: CDR1 SGHNT, CDR2 YENEEA. With 2 bases removed from V and 5 bases from J, the gap between germline ends came to 15 bases. These data originate in a study of OX40 agonist ivuxolimab in advanced cancers. Across the study: Anti-PD-1, anti-PD-L1 or anti-CTLA-4 therapy given earlier was allowed, and 30% to 45% had some.

Repertoires were generated with immunoSEQ multiplex PCR, while TCRdb's copy carries only in-frame clones and drops some. The sample records about 37,000 clones, 85% to 90% being singletons. The sample in question was CD4+ or CD8+ T cells sorted from blood, obtained in a trial of the OX40 agonist ivuxolimab. This rearrangement joins TRBV11-3 to TRBJ2-5; D is possibly TRBD1 or TRBD2 (5 bases each). This sequence originates from an adult with an advanced solid tumor such as melanoma, head and neck, liver or kidney cancer. The CDR3 region is CASSLSTGGGETQYF. In DNA, the CDR3 is TGTGCCAGCAGCTTATCCACAGGTGGCGGGGAGACCCAGTACTTC.